The clone carrying this TCR beta chain was seen more than once but under ten times. Other nucleotide sequences in the sample specify the same CDR3. This sample was included in a study of CD8+ T cells in alopecia areata. Study background: Treated patients were given 5 to 10 mg oral tofacitinib twice daily.

RNA, once extracted, was reverse transcribed into cDNA for use as the sequencing template. Profiled with immunoSEQ multiplex PCR; TCRdb holds only in-frame clones, not every one. The table has 130,000 to 150,000 clones, around 86% seen once. Alopecia areata patients provided lesional scalp punch biopsies and peripheral blood. The CDR3 covers 13 residues. Germline CDR1 reads SQVTM; CDR2 reads ANQGSEA. V lost 6 bases and J 1 base, leaving 13 bases between the germline ends. This clonotype originated in a human donor with alopecia areata. This sample comprised CD8+ T cells sorted from blood, obtained at week 0. V usage is TRBV29-1 and J usage is TRBJ2-7; D is possibly TRBD1 (6 bases). CDR3 in amino acids: CSVETGSSYEQYF. CDR3 sequence (DNA): TGCAGCGTCGAGACAGGATCGTCCTACGAGCAGTACTTC.